This T cell receptor beta chain was captured by sequencing in a study of Ad26.COV2.S vaccination and SARS-CoV-2 variants. Findings of the study overall: Placebo recipients had lower spike-specific TCR breadth than vaccine recipients. It is possible that the TCR breadth and depth analyses underestimated the total T cell responses. The breadth of spike-specific CD8+ and CD4+ T cell responses after vaccination was reportedly substantial.

This clone was counted a few times. The antigen remains unidentified. Germline values: CDR1 LGHNA, CDR2 YSLEER. V lost 1 base and J 3 bases, leaving 7 bases between the germline ends. CDR3 length equals 14 residues. Profiled with immunoSEQ multiplex PCR; TCRdb holds only in-frame clones, not every one. The sample holds about 98,000 clones, around 81% seen once. The chain has TRBV4-3 and TRBJ1-3, with D unresolved. The source material was peripheral blood, sampled after recovery from COVID-19. This TCR derives from a human donor who had recovered from COVID-19. CDR3: CASSQGTVGNTIYF. The CDR3 DNA reads TGCGCCAGCAGCCAAGGCACAGTTGGAAACACCATATATTTT.